Listed here is a single TCR beta chain. What it binds is not known. TCRdb processed the RT-PCR reads anew with MiXCR; each CDR3 protein has one entry. Found here are about 480,000 distinct CDR3 sequences, approximately 11% of them singletons; the top ten hold 12%. V gave up 3 bases and J gave up 4 bases, with 15 bases separating them. This CDR3 spans 15 amino acids. CDR1 is MGHDK and CDR2 is SYGVNS in the germline V gene. The sample is drawn from a study of response to subunit inactivated influenza vaccine. General study findings and limits: Authors suggested few new T cells are recruited by each seasonal influenza vaccination.

Sequencing was performed on PBMCs from blood, taken more than 35 days after vaccination. This clonotype was obtained from a man aged 50-60 years who received an inactivated influenza vaccine. V is TRBV25-1 and J is TRBJ2-5, with D perhaps being TRBD1 or TRBD2 (5 bases each). The CDR3 loop is CASSEPQPGPETQYF. CDR3 DNA sequence: TGTGCCAGCAGTGAGCCCCAACCGGGGCCAGAGACCCAGTACTTC.